This TCR beta chain derives from a study of T cell repertoires in cytomegalovirus infection. As regards this clonotype: The target antigen is unknown.

MiXCR, run by TCRdb on the reads, gives a single entry per CDR3 protein. The data hold 55,000 to 70,000 distinct CDR3 sequences, with 25% to 40% observed a single time. This CDR3 has 17 residues. Germline V gene sequence: CDR1 SEHNR, CDR2 FQNEAQ (reference sequence). The J segment lost 0 bases and the V segment lost 5 bases, leaving 11 bases of the junction unmatched. The chain links TRBV7-9 to TRBJ2-3; 7 nucleotides agree with TRBD1. The clonotype originates from a human donor in good health (CMV status not recorded). Some clones in this sample may be carry-over from other donors' samples. The sample comprised PBMCs, sequenced either directly or after in vitro stimulation (not recorded which). CDR3 in DNA: TGTGCCAGCAGCCAGGGACAGTTCAAAGCTAGCACAGATACGCAGTATTTT. Protein product: CASSQGQFKASTDTQYF.